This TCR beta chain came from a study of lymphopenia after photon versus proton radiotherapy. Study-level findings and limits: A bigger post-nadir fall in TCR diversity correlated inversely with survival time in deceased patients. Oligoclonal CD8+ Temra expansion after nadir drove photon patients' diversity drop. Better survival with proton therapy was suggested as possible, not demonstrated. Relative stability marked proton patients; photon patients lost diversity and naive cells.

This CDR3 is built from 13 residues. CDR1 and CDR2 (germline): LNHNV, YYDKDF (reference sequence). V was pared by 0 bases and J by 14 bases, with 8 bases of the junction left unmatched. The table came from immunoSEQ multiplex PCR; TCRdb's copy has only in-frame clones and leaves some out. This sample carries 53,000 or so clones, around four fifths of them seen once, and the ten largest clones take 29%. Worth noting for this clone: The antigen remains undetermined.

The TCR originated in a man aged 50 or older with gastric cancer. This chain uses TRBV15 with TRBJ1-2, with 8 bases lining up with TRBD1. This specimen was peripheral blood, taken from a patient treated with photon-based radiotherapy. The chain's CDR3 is CATSRDVGRDRTF. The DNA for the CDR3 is TGTGCCACCAGCAGAGATGTGGGACGGGACAGGACCTTC.